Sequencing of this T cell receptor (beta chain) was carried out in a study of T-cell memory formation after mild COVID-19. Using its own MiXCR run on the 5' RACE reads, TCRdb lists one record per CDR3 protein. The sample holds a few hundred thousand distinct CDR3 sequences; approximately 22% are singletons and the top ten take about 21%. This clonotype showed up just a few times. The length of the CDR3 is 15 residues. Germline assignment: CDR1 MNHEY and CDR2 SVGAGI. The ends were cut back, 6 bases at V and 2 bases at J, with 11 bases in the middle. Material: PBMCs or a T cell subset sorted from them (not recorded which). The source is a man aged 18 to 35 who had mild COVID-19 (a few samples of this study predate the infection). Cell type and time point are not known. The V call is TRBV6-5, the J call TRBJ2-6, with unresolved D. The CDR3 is CASRSPWTGANVLTF. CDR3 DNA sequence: TGTGCCAGCAGAAGCCCTTGGACTGGGGCCAACGTCCTGACTTTC.